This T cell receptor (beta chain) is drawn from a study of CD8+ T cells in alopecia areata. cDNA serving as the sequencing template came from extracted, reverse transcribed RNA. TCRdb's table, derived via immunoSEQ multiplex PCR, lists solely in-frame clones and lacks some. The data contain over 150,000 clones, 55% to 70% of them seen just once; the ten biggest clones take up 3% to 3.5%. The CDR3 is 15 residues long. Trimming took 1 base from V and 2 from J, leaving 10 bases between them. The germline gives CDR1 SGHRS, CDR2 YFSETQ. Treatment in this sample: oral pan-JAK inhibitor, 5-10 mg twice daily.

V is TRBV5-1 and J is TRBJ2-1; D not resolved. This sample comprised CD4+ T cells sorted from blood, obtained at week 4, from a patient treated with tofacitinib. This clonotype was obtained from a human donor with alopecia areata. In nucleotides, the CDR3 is TGCGCCAGCAGCTTGAGCGTCGCGGCCTACAATGAGCAGTTCTTC. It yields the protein CASSLSVAAYNEQFF.